This TCR beta chain is from a study of CD8 T cells in ankylosing spondylitis. For this clonotype: Its antigen is still unknown.

With molecular barcodes, quantitative 5'-RACE was used to make the TCR beta libraries. A single record per CDR3 protein comes from TCRdb applying MiXCR to the 5' RACE reads. The data show a few hundred thousand distinct CDR3 sequences, approximately 20% seen once. The V and J ends lost 5 bases and 3 bases respectively, with 13 bases between them. This CDR3 has 14 residues. Germline assignment: CDR1 SGHRS and CDR2 YFSETQ. General study results and limits: Clones tied to disease were said to be significantly enriched in matched ankylosing spondylitis synovial fluid. The study identified a TCR beta motif of several highly homologous variants that appeared characteristic of ankylosing spondylitis blood.

This receptor was identified in a male donor with ankylosing spondylitis. Sequenced: blood, either unsorted or a sorted T cell fraction (not recorded which). This chain uses TRBV5-1 with TRBJ2-3, with D hard to call. CDR3 DNA sequence: TGCGCCAGCAGGGTCCAGGCCTCTACAGATACGCAGTATTTT. Translation gives CASRVQASTDTQYF.